Each of the 10 T cell receptor beta chains below was sequenced from the same sample in a study of shared clonotypes between healthy human individuals. The repertoire was sequenced with immunoSEQ multiplex PCR; TCRdb's copy has only in-frame clones and lacks some. The table records roughly 660,000 clones, about 92% of them present only once. Specimen: memory CD8+ T cells from PBMCs. The subset here: CD45RO+ cells pooled with CCR7-negative TemRA cells. Every receptor here comes from a man younger than 30 in good health. Some clones in this sample may be carry-over from other donors' samples.

This chain uses TRBV7-6 with TRBJ2-2; D is uncertain. Germline V gene sequence: CDR1 SGHVS, CDR2 FNYEAQ. The CDR3 totals 17 residues. V lost 3 bases and J 0 bases, leaving 14 bases between the germline ends. For the CDR3, the DNA is TGTGCCAGCAGCTTTCCCCCGGAACCCGCGAACACCGGGGAGCTGTTTTTT. This sequence encodes CASSFPPEPANTGELFF.

The rearrangement uses TRBV6-4 and TRBJ2-3, with a possible D match to TRBD2 (5 bases). The V gene's germline CDR1 is MRHNA and CDR2 SNTAGT. V was clipped by 2 bases and J by 3 bases, with 15 bases between them. This CDR3 region has 16 residues. The CDR3 loop is CASSDLEGPRTDTQYF. The CDR3 nucleotides are TGTGCCAGCAGTGACCTCGAGGGCCCTCGGACAGATACGCAGTATTTT.

This chain connects TRBV7-9 to TRBJ2-1, with a weak D call TRBD2 (5 bases). The CDR3 extends over 16 amino acids. Germline CDR1 and CDR2: SEHNR and FQNEAQ (reference sequence). The germline V and J ends were trimmed by 6 bases and 4 bases, with 19 bases remaining between them. The CDR3 sequence is CASSSGGYRDYNEQFF. The CDR3 nucleotides read TGTGCCAGCAGTAGTGGCGGATATCGGGATTACAATGAGCAGTTCTTC. Supplemented by reference TRBV7-9 and TRBJ2-1, the full variable domain reads DTGVSQNPRHKITKRGQNVTFRCDPISEHNRLYWYRQTLGQGPEFLTYFQNEAQLEKSRLLSDRFSAERPKGSFSTLEIQRTEQGDSAMYLCASSSGGYRDYNEQFFGPGTRLTVL.

The CDR3 sequence: CAISDYRAEQYF. The CDR3 coding sequence is TGTGCCATCAGTGATTACAGGGCCGAGCAGTACTTC. The V and J genes are TRBV10-3 and TRBJ2-7, with D possibly TRBD1 on 6 matching bases. Germline V gives CDR1 ENHRY, CDR2 SYGVKD. V was trimmed by 3 bases and J by 6 bases, leaving 9 bases between them. CDR3 length: 12 residues.

CDR3 region: CASRPGLGSYNEQFF. As DNA, the CDR3 is TGTGCCAGCAGGCCGGGACTAGGGAGCTACAATGAGCAGTTCTTC. The chain has TRBV6-1 and TRBJ2-1; the match to TRBD2 covers 8 bases. Germline CDR1 and CDR2: MNHNS and SASEGT. This CDR3 spans 15 amino acids. Trimming took 6 bases from V and 3 from J; bases not matched to a gene: 7.

This chain links TRBV6-6 with TRBJ1-5; D gene uncertain. The CDR3 is 12 residues long. Trimming removed 4 bases from V and 4 bases from J, with 5 bases in between. Germline V gene data show CDR1 as MNHNY and CDR2 as SVGAGI (reference sequence). The CDR3: CASSFSNQPQHF. As DNA, the CDR3 is TGTGCCAGCAGTTTCTCAAATCAGCCCCAGCATTTT.

The chain uses TRBV11-2 and TRBJ1-1, with 8 bases matching TRBD1. Germline trimming cut 7 bases from V and 4 bases from J; bases unmatched to any gene: 8. The CDR3 consists of 14 residues. Per the germline V gene, CDR1 is SGHAT and CDR2 is FQNNGV. As DNA, the CDR3 is TGTGCCAGCACCTGGACAGGGTGGGCCACTGAAGCTTTCTTT. This encodes CASTWTGWATEAFF.

The V and J genes are TRBV12-5 and TRBJ2-1, with 7 nucleotides matching TRBD2. Germline V CDR1 and CDR2: LGHNT, FRNRAP. Trimming at V came to 3 bases and at J to 10 bases, leaving 6 bases not matched to a gene. The CDR3 covers 13 residues. CDR3 sequence (DNA): TGTGCTAGTGGTTTTACTAGCGTCGGGGAGCAGTTCTTC. It encodes CASGFTSVGEQFF.

The chain employs TRBV4-1 and TRBJ2-1; tentatively, D is TRBD2 (5 bases). The V gene lost 5 bases and the J gene lost 3 bases, with 8 bases spanning the gap. The CDR3 has 13 amino acids. Germline CDR1 and CDR2: MGHRA and YSYEKL. The CDR3 region has the DNA TGCGCCAGCAGCAGCCGGGACTACAATGAGCAGTTCTTC. Its translation: CASSSRDYNEQFF.

The V call is TRBV19, the J call TRBJ2-1; no firm D call. V lost 4 bases to trimming and J lost 0 bases, with 13 bases between them. Germline assignment: CDR1 LNHDA and CDR2 SQIVND (reference sequence). The CDR3 extends over 16 amino acids. The CDR3 nucleotides read TGTGCCAGTAGTAACCCCTCTTGGGACTCCTACAATGAGCAGTTCTTC. It encodes CASSNPSWDSYNEQFF.